This T cell receptor beta chain was recorded in a study of vaccination effects on CD4 cells after COVID-19 (dated by TCRdb to about 2022). About the full investigation: Each participant received two doses of an mRNA SARS-CoV-2 vaccine, either BNT162b2 or mRNA-1273. SARS-CoV-2 spike-specific CD4+ TCR repertoires were compared before and after mRNA vaccination in COVID-19 convalescent patients and in infection-naive vaccine recipients. A total of 9 to 11 COVID-19 convalescent patients and a few SARS-CoV-2-naive healthy vaccine recipients were included in the full study. In the study, cultures from other donors were sequenced using the Oncomine TCR Beta short-read assay on an Illumina iSeq 100. Overall results and qualifications from the work: In healthy vaccine recipients, vaccine-induced clones were almost all SARS-CoV-2 mono-reactive, with only 1 of 255 being cross-reactive with common cold coronaviruses. Marked clonal contraction was observed in both infection-induced and vaccine-induced clones at late post-vaccination timepoints, consistent with waning T cell responses. Only a small number of convalescent patients were included, and no early post-infection timepoints were available, which limited the study.

This clone was seen a handful of times. Its recognized antigen is unknown. Base qualities are not provided; no much larger clone lies one nucleotide away. Library generation was performed with the immunoSEQ multiplex PCR assay. DNA from the CD4+ T cells that had been cultured and isolated underwent TCR beta CDR3 sequencing. The paper's data handling went like this. Non-productive TCR sequences were removed and reads were trimmed to the CDR3 region, keeping CDR3s of at least 7 amino acids. Antigen-specific clonotypes were identified with the MANAFEST web app by comparing expansion in peptide wells against reference cultures. To count as positive, a clone had to show expansion at FDR<0.05 compared with the reference and with all other wells, an odds ratio above 5, and a frequency above 0.1% in two replicate wells. A clonotype was defined as cross-reactive if the clonotype was significantly expanded both in SARS-CoV-2 spike wells and in at least one common cold coronavirus spike condition. CDR3 similarity was assessed by Levenshtein distance using the stringdist R package, and unrooted trees were constructed with ape in R 3.6.1. TCRdb carries this immuneACCESS record with in-frame sequences only. Its versions omit some clonotypes, under half of them owing to an unresolved V gene in the studies checked, with the rest unexplained. That table supplies the V and J calls and clone size; D and trimming were determined from the DNA. The table for this sample lists some 68,000 clones; around three quarters of them were counted only once. Clones ranked in the top ten supply 3.5% to 4.5% of the sample.

V loses 3 bases, J loses 6 bases, and the germline ends lie 15 bases apart. Spanning cysteine to phenylalanine, the CDR3 consists of 15 amino acids. The sequence is cut down to CDR3 DNA, 45 bases in frame from base 1. CDR1 and CDR2 were assigned from the germline V gene (reference sequence) as SGHNT and YYREEE. In the ViraFEST assay, PBMC were stimulated with viral peptide pools, and TCR sequencing was then used to find antigen-specific CD4+ T cell clonotypes based on their expansion. After around eleven days of culture, CD4+ T cells were isolated with the EasySep CD4+ T cell isolation kit. The absence of prior SARS-CoV-2 infection in healthy vaccine recipients was confirmed by negative nucleocapsid antibodies before and after vaccination. Each well held 1.5 million to 2 million PBMC cultured in IMDM containing approximately 5% human AB serum, 9.5 to 10 IU/ml IL-2 and gentamicin, along with around 11 ug/ml peptides. On days 3 and 7, half of the culture medium was replaced with fresh IL-2-containing medium. Unless noted otherwise, every peptide stimulation condition was grown in triplicate wells. Using Ficoll-Paque Plus gradient centrifugation, PBMC were separated from whole blood and then either used fresh or cryopreserved at -140C. The overlapping peptide pools covered the spike proteins of SARS-CoV-2 as well as those of the common cold coronaviruses HCoV-NL63, HCoV-OC43 and HCoV-229E. The QIAamp micro DNA kit was used to extract genomic DNA from the cultured CD4+ T cells.

The V and J segments used are TRBV5-4 and TRBJ2-2; possibly the D gene is TRBD1, per 7 matching bases. Specimen: CD4+ T cells from PBMCs cultured with HCoV-OC43 spike peptides, collected before COVID-19 vaccination. This sample's cell subset or site label indicates: HCoV-OC43 spike overlapping peptide pool stimulation. The clonotype was recovered from a human donor who received a COVID-19 vaccine. The nucleotides read TGTGCCAGCAGCTCCGGGCCAGGGGGGTCCGGGGAGCTGTTTTTT. Its coded protein is CASSSGPGGSGELFF.